These 2 T cell receptor beta chains originate from one sample sequenced in a study of early T cells in non-severe SARS-CoV-2 infection. TCRdb ran MiXCR on the 5' RACE reads and lists one entry per CDR3 protein. The data contain about 100,000 distinct CDR3 sequences, approximately 12% of them singletons. The sequencing sample was made of whole blood. Receptors originate from an adult who was a healthcare worker with PCR-confirmed SARS-CoV-2 infection or an uninfected control (not recorded which).

This clonotype was found a few times. V usage is TRBV6-2 or TRBV6-3 and J usage is TRBJ2-3, with a tentative D call TRBD2 (6 bases). Germline V gene lookup returns CDR1 MNHEY and CDR2 SVGEGT. The V gene lost 6 bases and the J gene lost 1 base, with 17 bases spanning the gap. This CDR3 spans 16 amino acids. As DNA, the CDR3 is TGTGCCAGCAGCGAACCCACTAGCAGCCGCACAGATACGCAGTATTTT. This gives the protein CASSEPTSSRTDTQYF.

This clonotype appeared many times. This chain links TRBV28 with TRBJ2-7, with a possible D match to TRBD1 (7 bases). Looked up from germline, CDR1 is MDHEN and CDR2 is SYDVKM. This CDR3 is built from 13 residues. Deletions cut 6 bases from V and 1 base from J, with 10 bases between. The CDR3 region has the DNA TGTGCCAGCAGCAGGGGGGAATCCTACGAGCAGTACTTC. Its translation: CASSRGESYEQYF.